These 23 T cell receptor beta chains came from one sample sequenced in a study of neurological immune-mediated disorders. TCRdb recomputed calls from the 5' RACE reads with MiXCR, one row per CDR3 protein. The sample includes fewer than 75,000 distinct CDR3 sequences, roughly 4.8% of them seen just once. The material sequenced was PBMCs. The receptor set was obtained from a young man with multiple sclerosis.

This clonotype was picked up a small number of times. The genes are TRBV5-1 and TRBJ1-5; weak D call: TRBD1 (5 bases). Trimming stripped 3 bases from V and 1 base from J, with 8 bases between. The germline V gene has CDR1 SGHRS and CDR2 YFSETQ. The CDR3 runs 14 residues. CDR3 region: CASSSGTSNQPQHF. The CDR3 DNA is TGCGCCAGCAGCTCAGGGACGAGCAATCAGCCCCAGCATTTT.

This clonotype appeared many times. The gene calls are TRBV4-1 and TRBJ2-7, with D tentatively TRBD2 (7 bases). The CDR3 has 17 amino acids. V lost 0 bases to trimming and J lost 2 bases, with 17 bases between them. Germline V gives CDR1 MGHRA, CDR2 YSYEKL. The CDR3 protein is CASSQEGGALGAYEQYV. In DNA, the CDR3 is TGCGCCAGCAGCCAAGAGGGGGGGGCCTTAGGGGCCTACGAGCAGTACGTC.

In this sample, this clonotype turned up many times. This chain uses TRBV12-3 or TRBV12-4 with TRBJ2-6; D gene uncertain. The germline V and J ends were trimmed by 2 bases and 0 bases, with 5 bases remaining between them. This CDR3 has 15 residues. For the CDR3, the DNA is TGTGCCAGCAGTTTATCAGGCTCTGGGGCCAACGTCCTGACTTTC. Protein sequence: CASSLSGSGANVLTF.

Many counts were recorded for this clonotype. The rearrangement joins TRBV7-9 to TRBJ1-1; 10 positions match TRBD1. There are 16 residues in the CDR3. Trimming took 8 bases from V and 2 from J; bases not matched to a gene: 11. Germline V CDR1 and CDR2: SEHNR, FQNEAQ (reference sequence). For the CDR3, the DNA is TGTGCCAGCCGCCCCGGTTGGGACAGGGGTAACACTGAAGCTTTCTTT. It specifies CASRPGWDRGNTEAFF.

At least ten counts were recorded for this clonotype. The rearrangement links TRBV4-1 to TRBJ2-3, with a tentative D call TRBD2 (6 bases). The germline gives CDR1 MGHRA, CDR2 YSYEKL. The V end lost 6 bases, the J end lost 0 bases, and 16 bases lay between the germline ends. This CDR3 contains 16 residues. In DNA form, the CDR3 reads TGCGCCAGCAGGGCTTCACTGGGACTTAGCACAGATACGCAGTATTTT. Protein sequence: CASRASLGLSTDTQYF.

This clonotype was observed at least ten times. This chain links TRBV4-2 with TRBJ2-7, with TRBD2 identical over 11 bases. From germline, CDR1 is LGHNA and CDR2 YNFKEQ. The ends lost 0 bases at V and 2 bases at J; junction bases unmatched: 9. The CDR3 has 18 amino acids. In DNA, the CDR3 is TGTGCCAGCAGCCAAGATCCCTCAAAGACTAGCGGGGCCTACGAGCAGTACTTC. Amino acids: CASSQDPSKTSGAYEQYF.

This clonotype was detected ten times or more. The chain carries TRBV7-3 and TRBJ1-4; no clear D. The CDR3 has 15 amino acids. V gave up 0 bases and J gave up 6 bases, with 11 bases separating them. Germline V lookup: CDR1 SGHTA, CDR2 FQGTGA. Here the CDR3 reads CASSLTPVGDEKLFF. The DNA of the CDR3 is TGTGCCAGCAGCTTAACCCCCGTCGGGGATGAAAAACTGTTTTTT.

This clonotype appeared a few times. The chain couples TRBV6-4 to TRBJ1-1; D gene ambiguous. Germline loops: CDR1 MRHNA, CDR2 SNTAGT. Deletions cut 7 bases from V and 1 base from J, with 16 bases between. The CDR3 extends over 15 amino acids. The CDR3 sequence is CASKISPNSNTEAFF. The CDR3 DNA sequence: TGTGCCAGCAAAATTAGTCCCAACTCGAACACTGAAGCTTTCTTT.

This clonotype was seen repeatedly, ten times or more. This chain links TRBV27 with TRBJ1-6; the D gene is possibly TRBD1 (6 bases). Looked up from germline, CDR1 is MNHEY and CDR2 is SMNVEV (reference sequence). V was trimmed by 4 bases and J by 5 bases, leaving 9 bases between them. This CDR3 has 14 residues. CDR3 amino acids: CASSSRDNNSPLHF. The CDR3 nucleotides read TGTGCCAGCAGTTCCAGGGACAATAATTCACCCCTCCACTTT.

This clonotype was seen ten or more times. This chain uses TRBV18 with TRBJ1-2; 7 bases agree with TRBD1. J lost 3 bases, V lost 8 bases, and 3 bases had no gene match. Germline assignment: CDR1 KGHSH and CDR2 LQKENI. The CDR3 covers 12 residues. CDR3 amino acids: CASRGTDYGYTF. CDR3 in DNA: TGTGCCAGCCGGGGGACAGACTATGGCTACACCTTC.

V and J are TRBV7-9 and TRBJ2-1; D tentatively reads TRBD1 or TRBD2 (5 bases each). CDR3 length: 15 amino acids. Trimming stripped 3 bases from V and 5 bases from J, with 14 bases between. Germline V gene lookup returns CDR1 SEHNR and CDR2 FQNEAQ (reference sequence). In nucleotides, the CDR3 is TGTGCCAGCAGCTTGAGAGGGGACGGGAACAATGAGCAGTTCTTC. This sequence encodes CASSLRGDGNNEQFF.

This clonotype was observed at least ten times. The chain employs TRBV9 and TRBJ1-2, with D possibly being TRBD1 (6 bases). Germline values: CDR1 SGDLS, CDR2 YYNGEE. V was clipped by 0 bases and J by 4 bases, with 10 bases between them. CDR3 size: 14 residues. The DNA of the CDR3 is TGTGCCAGCAGCGTAGATGGGACACTCTATGGCTACACCTTC. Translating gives CASSVDGTLYGYTF.

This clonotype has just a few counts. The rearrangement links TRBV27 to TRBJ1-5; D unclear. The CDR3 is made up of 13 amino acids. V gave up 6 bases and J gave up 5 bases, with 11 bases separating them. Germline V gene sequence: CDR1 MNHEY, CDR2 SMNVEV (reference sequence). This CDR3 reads CASSFDGYQPQHF. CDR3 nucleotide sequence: TGTGCCAGCAGCTTCGACGGCTATCAGCCCCAGCATTTT.

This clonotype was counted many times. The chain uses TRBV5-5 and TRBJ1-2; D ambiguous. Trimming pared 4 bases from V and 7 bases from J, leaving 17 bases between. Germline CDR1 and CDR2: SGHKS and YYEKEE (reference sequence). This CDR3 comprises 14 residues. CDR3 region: CASSLDGTMGGYTF. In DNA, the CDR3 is TGTGCCAGCAGCCTTGACGGCACAATGGGTGGCTACACCTTC.

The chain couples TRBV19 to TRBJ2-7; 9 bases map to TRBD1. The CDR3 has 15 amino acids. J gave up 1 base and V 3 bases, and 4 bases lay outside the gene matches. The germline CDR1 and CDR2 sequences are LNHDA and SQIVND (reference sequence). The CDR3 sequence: CASSISQGASYEQYF. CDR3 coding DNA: TGTGCCAGTAGTATTTCACAGGGGGCGTCCTACGAGCAGTACTTC.

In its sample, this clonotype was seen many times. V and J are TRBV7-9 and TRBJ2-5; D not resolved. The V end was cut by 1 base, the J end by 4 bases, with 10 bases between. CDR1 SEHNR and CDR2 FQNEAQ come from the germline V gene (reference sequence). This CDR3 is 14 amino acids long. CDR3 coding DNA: TGTGCCAGCAGCTTAGGAAGGTCCGCAGAGACCCAGTACTTC. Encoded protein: CASSLGRSAETQYF.

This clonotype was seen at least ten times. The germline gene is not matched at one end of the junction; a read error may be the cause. This CDR3 is CASSPKADSYNSPLNF. CDR3 bases: TGCGCCAGCAGCCCTAAGGCGGACTCCTATAATTCACCCCTCAACTTT. J is TRBJ1-6 and V is TRBV4-1; the D is unclear. The CDR3 has 16 residues. Germline CDR1 is MGHRA and CDR2 is YSYEKL.

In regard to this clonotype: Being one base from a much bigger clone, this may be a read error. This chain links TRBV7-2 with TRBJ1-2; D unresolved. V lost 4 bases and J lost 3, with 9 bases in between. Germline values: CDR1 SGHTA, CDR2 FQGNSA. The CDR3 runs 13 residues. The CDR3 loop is CASSSRTHYGYTF. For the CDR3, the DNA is TGTGCCAGCAGCTCGAGGACCCACTATGGCTACACCTTC.

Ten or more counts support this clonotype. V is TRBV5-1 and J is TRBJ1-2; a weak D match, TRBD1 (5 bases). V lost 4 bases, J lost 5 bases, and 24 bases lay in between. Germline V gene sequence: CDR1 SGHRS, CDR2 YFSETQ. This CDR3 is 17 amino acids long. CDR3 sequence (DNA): TGCGCCAGCAGCCCCGTGCCCGCGGGCCCTGGGGGGTATGGCTACACCTTC. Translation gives CASSPVPAGPGGYGYTF.

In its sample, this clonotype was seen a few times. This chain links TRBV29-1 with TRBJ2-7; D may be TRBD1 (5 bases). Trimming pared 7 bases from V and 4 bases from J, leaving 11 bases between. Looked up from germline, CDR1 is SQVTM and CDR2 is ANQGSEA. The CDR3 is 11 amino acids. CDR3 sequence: CSALDSYEQYF. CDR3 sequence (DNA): TGCAGCGCCCTCGACAGTTACGAGCAGTACTTC.

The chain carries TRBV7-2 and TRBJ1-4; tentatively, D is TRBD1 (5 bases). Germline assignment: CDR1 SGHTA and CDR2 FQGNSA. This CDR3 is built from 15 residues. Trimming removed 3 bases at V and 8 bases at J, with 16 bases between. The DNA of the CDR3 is TGTGCCAGCAGCTTTATGGGGGGAAAGGGAGAAAAACTGTTTTTT. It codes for CASSFMGGKGEKLFF.

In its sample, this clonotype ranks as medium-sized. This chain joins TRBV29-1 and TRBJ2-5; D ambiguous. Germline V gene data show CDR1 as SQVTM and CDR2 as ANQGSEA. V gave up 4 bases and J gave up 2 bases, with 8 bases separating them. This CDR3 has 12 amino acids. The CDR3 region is CSVVVGQETQYF. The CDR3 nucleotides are TGCAGCGTTGTGGTGGGTCAAGAGACCCAGTACTTC.

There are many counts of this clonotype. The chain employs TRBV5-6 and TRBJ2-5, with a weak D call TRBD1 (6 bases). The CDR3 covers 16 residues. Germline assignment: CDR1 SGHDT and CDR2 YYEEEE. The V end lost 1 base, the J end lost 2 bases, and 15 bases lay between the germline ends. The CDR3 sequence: CASSLPADRTQETQYF. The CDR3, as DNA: TGTGCCAGCAGCTTGCCGGCGGACAGAACTCAAGAGACCCAGTACTTC.